Included here is one T cell receptor beta chain sequence, with context. Its antigen is not known. CDR3 size: 13 residues. V was pared by 5 bases and J by 3 bases, with 9 bases between. Germline CDR1 SGHNT, CDR2 YYREEE (reference sequence). Roughly 0.45 to 1 ug RNA was reverse transcribed with random hexamers. Across 54 Vbeta and 13 Jbeta, TCR beta CDR3 was amplified with immunoSEQ multiplex PCR. TCRdb ran MiXCR on the immunoSEQ multiplex PCR reads and lists one entry per CDR3 protein. The sample consists of under 550,000 distinct CDR3 sequences, about 85% of them appearing once. The data stem from a study of CD8 T cells in Susac syndrome. TCR beta sequencing covered blood CD8+ and CD4+ T cells. FACS was used to enrich TEMRA cells, whereas the CD8+ and CD4+ T cells were obtained by negative isolation. General study results and limits: The relatively small number of individuals in the TCR sequencing and HLA analysis was acknowledged by the study.

Sequencing was done on a sample of CD8+ T cells from PBMCs. The receptor comes from a human donor with multiple sclerosis. This sequence joins TRBV5-4 and TRBJ1-3, with D unclear. CDR3: CASSLTVGNTIYF. The CDR3 bases are TGTGCCAGCAGTCTGACTGTTGGAAACACCATATATTTT.